This T cell receptor beta chain comes out of a study of T cell responses to AZD1222 COVID-19 vaccine. Study outcomes and limitations: Donors skewed white British and female; clonal diversity was possibly underestimated.

The table came from immunoSEQ multiplex PCR; TCRdb's copy has only in-frame clones and leaves some out. The sample lists approximately 120,000 clones; 88% were seen once. About this clone: Its antigen is not known.

Germline V gene data show CDR1 as MDHEN and CDR2 as SYDVKM. Unmatched junction bases numbered 11, after V lost 6 bases and J lost 0 bases. CDR3 length equals 18 residues. The specimen was peripheral blood, collected on day 0 of AZD1222 vaccination. This sequence originates from an adult in good health. The gene calls are TRBV28 and TRBJ1-6; 7 bases map to TRBD1. This chain's CDR3 is CASSQDRMLSSYNSPLHF. CDR3 nucleotide sequence: TGTGCCAGCAGCCAGGACAGGATGTTAAGCTCCTATAATTCACCCCTCCACTTT.